This entry lists 13 T cell receptor beta chains sequenced from one sample in a study of early T cells in non-severe SARS-CoV-2 infection. MiXCR was run by TCRdb on the 5' RACE reads, yielding one entry per CDR3 protein. Of 50,000 to 75,000 distinct CDR3 sequences listed, 7.5% to 9% were seen once; the top ten hold 13%. The material was whole blood, obtained at baseline. Receptor source: an adult who was a healthcare worker with PCR-confirmed SARS-CoV-2 infection or an uninfected control (not recorded which).

The table lists this clonotype with many counts. The rearrangement joins TRBV7-9 to TRBJ1-1; D uncertain. Trimming stripped 10 bases from V and 10 bases from J, with 13 bases between. Germline V gives CDR1 SEHNR, CDR2 FQNEAQ (reference sequence). The CDR3 is made up of 10 amino acids. CDR3 amino acids: CAIDNFTAFF. The CDR3 coding sequence is TGTGCCATCGACAATTTTACAGCTTTCTTT.

This clonotype was counted ten times or more. The chain uses TRBV5-1 and TRBJ1-2; no reliable D call. CDR1 SGHRS and CDR2 YFSETQ come from the germline V gene. The ends were cut back, 2 bases at V and 0 bases at J, with 14 bases in the middle. The CDR3 is 16 amino acids. The CDR3: CASSFSYSPANYGYTF. The CDR3 DNA follows: TGCGCCAGCAGCTTCTCCTACAGCCCCGCTAACTATGGCTACACCTTC.

The sample holds a few counts of this clonotype. The chain employs TRBV11-1 and TRBJ2-1; 8 bases are a match to TRBD2. Germline-derived CDR1 and CDR2 are SGHAT and FQDESV (reference sequence). V shed 0 bases and J 9 bases; nucleotides not matched to a gene: 10. CDR3 size: 16 residues. CDR3: CASSLARVAGRSEQFF. In DNA, the CDR3 is TGTGCCAGCAGCTTAGCGCGAGTAGCGGGACGCAGTGAGCAGTTCTTC.

The sample holds many counts of this clonotype. The chain combines TRBV5-1 with TRBJ1-1; 7 nucleotides match TRBD1. Germline V gene sequence: CDR1 SGHRS, CDR2 YFSETQ. This CDR3 is 14 amino acids long. With V trimmed by 2 bases and J by 4 bases, 5 bases remained unmatched. The chain's CDR3 is CASSLQGRGTEAFF. CDR3 DNA sequence: TGCGCCAGCAGCTTACAGGGGAGGGGCACTGAAGCTTTCTTT.

This clonotype showed up many times. The chain is built from TRBV11-2 and TRBJ2-1; 14 bases map to TRBD2. The ends lost 4 bases at V and 0 bases at J; junction bases unmatched: 2. The CDR3 covers 17 residues. In germline, CDR1 is SGHAT, CDR2 FQNNGV. The CDR3 region is CASSSGTSGSSYNEQFF. The CDR3 nucleotides read TGTGCCAGCAGCTCCGGGACTAGCGGGAGCTCCTACAATGAGCAGTTCTTC.

This clonotype was seen a handful of times. The chain uses TRBV20-1 and TRBJ2-1, with 7 bases matching TRBD2. CDR3 length equals 15 residues. Trimming took 4 bases from V and 6 from J; bases not matched to a gene: 12. CDR1 DFQATT and CDR2 SNEGSKA come from the germline V gene (reference sequence). CDR3 nucleotides: TGCAGTGCTACCCGAGGCGGGAGTTTCAGCAATGAGCAGTTCTTC. Amino acids: CSATRGGSFSNEQFF.

This clonotype was picked up many times. V usage is TRBV18 and J usage is TRBJ1-1; D gene unclear. The V end was cut by 8 bases, the J end by 4 bases, with 14 bases between. In germline, CDR1 is KGHSH, CDR2 LQKENI. The CDR3 length is 13 residues. The CDR3 loop reads CASAAGSGTEAFF. In DNA form, the CDR3 reads TGTGCCAGCGCCGCGGGGTCGGGCACTGAAGCTTTCTTT.

This clonotype was picked up many times. The V call is TRBV29-1, the J call TRBJ2-1, with 8 bases aligning to TRBD2. V lost 3 bases to trimming and J lost 6 bases; unmatched junction nucleotides: 4. The CDR3 length is 13 residues. CDR1 and CDR2 (germline): SQVTM, ANQGSEA. CDR3 DNA: TGCAGCGTTGACGTTGGACTAGCCAATGAGCAGTTCTTC. Encoded protein: CSVDVGLANEQFF.

This clonotype was found a few times. The rearrangement uses TRBV6-1 and TRBJ2-2; 15 nucleotides align to TRBD2. Germline V CDR1 and CDR2: MNHNS, SASEGT. The CDR3 spans 19 residues. The junction had 11 bases not matched to a gene; V was cut back by 5 bases and J by 4 bases. DNA of the CDR3: TGTGCCAGCAGTAAACGGACTAGCGGGAGGGCCTATAGCACCGGGGAGCTGTTTTTT. Translated, it gives CASSKRTSGRAYSTGELFF.

In regard to this clonotype: Since no conserved phenylalanine or tryptophan closes the CDR3, a read error is the likely cause. The chain couples TRBV6-7 to TRBJ2-7, with D perhaps matching TRBD2 (6 bases). TRBV6-7 is classed as an ORF, of uncertain function. The CDR3 runs to 17 residues. Deletions cut 6 bases from V and 2 bases from J, with 23 bases between. CDR3 nucleotides: TGTGCCAGCAGACGCACCCTCTCCGGGACTGGAGCCTACGAGCAGTACCTC. It codes for CASRRTLSGTGAYEQYL.

The V call is TRBV6-5, the J call TRBJ2-2, with 8 bases that match TRBD2. V shed 0 bases, J shed 2 bases, and the junction held 5 bases outside the gene matches. Germline CDR1 is MNHEY and CDR2 is SVGAGI. CDR3 length: 17 amino acids. CDR3 protein: CASSYSSLAGNTGELFF. The CDR3 bases are TGTGCCAGCAGTTACTCGAGTTTAGCGGGAAACACCGGGGAGCTGTTTTTT.

This chain uses TRBV9 with TRBJ2-3; D perhaps matches TRBD2 (6 bases). V lost 3 bases to trimming and J lost 2 bases, with 16 bases between them. Germline values: CDR1 SGDLS, CDR2 YYNGEE. The CDR3 consists of 16 residues. CDR3 DNA sequence: TGTGCCAGCAGCGGACTTGCGGCGGGATTCACAGATACGCAGTATTTT. It encodes CASSGLAAGFTDTQYF.

In this sample, this clonotype turned up many times. V is TRBV6-2 or TRBV6-3 and J is TRBJ2-7; D gene ambiguous. The V gene's germline CDR1 is MNHEY and CDR2 SVGEGT. The CDR3 totals 12 residues. The germline V and J ends were trimmed by 5 bases and 3 bases, with 8 bases remaining between them. DNA of the CDR3: TGTGCCAGCAGTACGAGCAACTACGAGCAGTACTTC. Translating gives CASSTSNYEQYF.